This T cell receptor beta chain was sequenced during a study of blood T cells in healthy people across ages. The second PCR ran about 6 to 12 cycles with a sample-barcoded 5' primer and J-beta primers. TCRdb recomputed calls from the 5' RACE reads with MiXCR, one row per CDR3 protein. Of about 900,000 distinct CDR3 sequences listed, roughly 60% are singletons. The germline gives CDR1 SGHTA, CDR2 FQGNSA. The CDR3 is 18 residues long. V lost 3 bases and J 4 bases, leaving 24 bases between the germline ends. Sequencing input: blood. The sequence derives from a man aged 25 to 45 in good health. The rearrangement joins TRBV7-2 to TRBJ1-1, with D possibly TRBD1 on 6 matching bases. The CDR3 nucleotides read TGTGCCAGCAGCTTGTCCGCCGGGAGGGGGAGGAGCGCCACTGAAGCTTTCTTT. Its protein product is CASSLSAGRGRSATEAFF.